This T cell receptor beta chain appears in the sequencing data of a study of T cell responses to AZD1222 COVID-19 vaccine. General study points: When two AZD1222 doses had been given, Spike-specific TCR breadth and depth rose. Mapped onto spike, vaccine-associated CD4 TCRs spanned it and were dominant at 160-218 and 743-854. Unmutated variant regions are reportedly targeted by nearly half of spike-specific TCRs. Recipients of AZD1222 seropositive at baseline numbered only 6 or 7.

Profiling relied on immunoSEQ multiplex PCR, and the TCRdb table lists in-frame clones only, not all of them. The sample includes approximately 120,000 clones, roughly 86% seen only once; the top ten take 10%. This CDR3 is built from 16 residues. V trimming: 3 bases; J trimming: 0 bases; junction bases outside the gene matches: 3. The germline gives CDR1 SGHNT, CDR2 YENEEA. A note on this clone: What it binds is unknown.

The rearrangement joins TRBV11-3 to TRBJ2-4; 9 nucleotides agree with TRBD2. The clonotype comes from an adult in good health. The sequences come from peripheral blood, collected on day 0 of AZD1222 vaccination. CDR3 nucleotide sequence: TGTGCCAGCAGCTTCGGCGGGGGGGGAGCCAAAAACATTCAGTACTTC. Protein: CASSFGGGGAKNIQYF.